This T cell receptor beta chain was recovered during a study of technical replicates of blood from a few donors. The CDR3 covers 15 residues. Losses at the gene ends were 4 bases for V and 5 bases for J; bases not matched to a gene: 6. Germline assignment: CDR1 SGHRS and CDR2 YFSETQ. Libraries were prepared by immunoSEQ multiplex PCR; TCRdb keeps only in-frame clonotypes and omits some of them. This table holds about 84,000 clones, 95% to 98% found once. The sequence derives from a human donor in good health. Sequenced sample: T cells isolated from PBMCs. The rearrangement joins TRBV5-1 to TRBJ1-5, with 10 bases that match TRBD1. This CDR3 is CASSTGTGDYQPQHF. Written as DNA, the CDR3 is TGCGCCAGCAGCACCGGGACAGGGGATTATCAGCCCCAGCATTTT.